This T cell receptor beta chain was observed in a study of T cell changes during pregnancy in multiple sclerosis. The method was immunoSEQ multiplex PCR; TCRdb's version includes in-frame clones alone and lacks a portion of them. The profile shows 80,000 to 95,000 clones, roughly 96% of them singletons. Germline CDR1 reads SGHDT; CDR2 reads YYEEEE. This CDR3 spans 15 amino acids. Trimming removed 4 bases from V and 5 bases from J; junction bases left unmatched: 6. The sequences come from peripheral blood, collected in the second trimester of pregnancy. V gene TRBV5-6 combines with J gene TRBJ2-1; TRBD2 matches 10 bases. The clonotype comes from a female donor with multiple sclerosis, enrolled in a pregnancy study. CDR3 sequence (DNA): TGTGCCAGCAGCCGGGGACTAGCGTCTGACAATGAGCAGTTCTTC. Protein product: CASSRGLASDNEQFF.